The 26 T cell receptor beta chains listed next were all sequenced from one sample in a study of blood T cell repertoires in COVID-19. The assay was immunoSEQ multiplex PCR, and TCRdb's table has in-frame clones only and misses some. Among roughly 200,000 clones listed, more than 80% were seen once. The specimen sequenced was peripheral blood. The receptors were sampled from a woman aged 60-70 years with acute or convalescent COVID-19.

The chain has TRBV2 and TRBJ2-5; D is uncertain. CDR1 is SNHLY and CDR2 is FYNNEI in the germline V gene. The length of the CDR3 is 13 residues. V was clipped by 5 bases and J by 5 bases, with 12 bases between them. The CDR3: CASSSGSKETQYF. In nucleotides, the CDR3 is TGTGCCAGCAGTTCCGGGTCGAAGGAGACCCAGTACTTC.

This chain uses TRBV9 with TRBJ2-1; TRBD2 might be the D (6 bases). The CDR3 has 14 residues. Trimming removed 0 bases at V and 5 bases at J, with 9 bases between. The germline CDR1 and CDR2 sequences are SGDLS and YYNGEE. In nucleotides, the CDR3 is TGTGCCAGCAGCGTAGGGGGCGGGAACAATGAGCAGTTCTTC. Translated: CASSVGGGNNEQFF.

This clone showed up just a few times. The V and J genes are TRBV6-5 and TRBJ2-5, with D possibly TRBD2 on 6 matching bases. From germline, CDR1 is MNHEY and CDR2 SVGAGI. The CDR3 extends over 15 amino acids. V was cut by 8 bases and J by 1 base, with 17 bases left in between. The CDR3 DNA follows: TGTGCCAGCTCTGGGACGTGGGGGGTCCAAGAGACCCAGTACTTC. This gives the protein CASSGTWGVQETQYF.

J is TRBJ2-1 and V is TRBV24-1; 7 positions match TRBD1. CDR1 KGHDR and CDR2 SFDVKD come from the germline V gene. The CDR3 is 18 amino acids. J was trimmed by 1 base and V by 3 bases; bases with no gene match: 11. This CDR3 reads CATSDGERGLWSYNEQFF. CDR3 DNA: TGTGCCACCAGTGATGGGGAAAGGGGGCTCTGGTCCTACAATGAGCAGTTCTTC.

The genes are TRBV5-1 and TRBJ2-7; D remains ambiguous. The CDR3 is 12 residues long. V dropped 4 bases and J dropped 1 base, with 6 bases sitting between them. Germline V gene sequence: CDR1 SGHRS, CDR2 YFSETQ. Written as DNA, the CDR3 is TGCGCCAGCAGCCGCGATTCCTACGAGCAGTACTTC. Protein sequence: CASSRDSYEQYF.

CDR3 nucleotide sequence: TGTGCCAGCAGCCCTTCCCGGGACAGGGGGTACGGGGAGCTGTTTTTT. Its protein is CASSPSRDRGYGELFF. The chain has TRBV5-5 and TRBJ2-2; the match to TRBD1 covers 11 bases. With V trimmed by 4 bases and J by 7 bases, 9 bases remained unmatched. Germline assignment: CDR1 SGHKS and CDR2 YYEKEE (reference sequence). The CDR3 spans 16 residues.

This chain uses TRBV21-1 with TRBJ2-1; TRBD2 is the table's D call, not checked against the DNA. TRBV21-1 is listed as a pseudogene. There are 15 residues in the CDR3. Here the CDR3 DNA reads TGTGCCAGCAGCGAAGTGCGTAAGGGAGTCGATGAGCAGTTCTTC. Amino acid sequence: CASSEVRKGVDEQFF.

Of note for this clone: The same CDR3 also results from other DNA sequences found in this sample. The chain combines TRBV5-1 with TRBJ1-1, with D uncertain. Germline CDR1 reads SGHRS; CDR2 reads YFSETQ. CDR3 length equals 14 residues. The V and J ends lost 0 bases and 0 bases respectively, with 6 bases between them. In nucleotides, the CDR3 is TGCGCCAGCAGCTTGGATCAGGTGAACACTGAAGCTTTCTTT. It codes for CASSLDQVNTEAFF.

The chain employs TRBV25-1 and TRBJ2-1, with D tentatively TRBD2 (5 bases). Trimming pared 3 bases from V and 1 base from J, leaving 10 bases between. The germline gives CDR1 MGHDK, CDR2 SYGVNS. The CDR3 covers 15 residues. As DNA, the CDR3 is TGTGCCAGCAGTGATAATAGCGCATCCTACAATGAGCAGTTCTTC. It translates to CASSDNSASYNEQFF.

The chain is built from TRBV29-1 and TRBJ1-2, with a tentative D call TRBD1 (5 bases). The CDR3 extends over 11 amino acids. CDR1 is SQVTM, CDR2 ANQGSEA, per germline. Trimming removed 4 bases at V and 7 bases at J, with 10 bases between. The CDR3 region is CSVGRDIGYTF. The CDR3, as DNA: TGCAGCGTTGGCAGGGATATTGGCTACACCTTC. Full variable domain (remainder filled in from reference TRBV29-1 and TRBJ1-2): SAVISQKPSRDICQRGTSLTIQCQVDSQVTMMFWYRQQPGQSLTLIATANQGSEATYESGFVIDKFPISRPNLTFSTLTVSNMSPEDSSIYLCSVGRDIGYTFGSGTRLTVV.

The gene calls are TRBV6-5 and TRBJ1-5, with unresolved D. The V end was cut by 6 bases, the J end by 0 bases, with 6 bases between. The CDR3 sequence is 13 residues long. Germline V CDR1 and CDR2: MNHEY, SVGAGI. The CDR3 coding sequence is TGTGCCAGCAGGGCAAATAGCAATCAGCCCCAGCATTTT. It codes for CASRANSNQPQHF.

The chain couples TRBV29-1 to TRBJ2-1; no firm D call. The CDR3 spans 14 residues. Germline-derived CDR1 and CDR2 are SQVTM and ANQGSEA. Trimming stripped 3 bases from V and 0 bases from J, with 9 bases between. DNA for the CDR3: TGCAGCGTTGAGGCGGCTATCTCCTACAATGAGCAGTTCTTC. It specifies CSVEAAISYNEQFF.

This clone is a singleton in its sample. The DNA for the CDR3 is TGTGCCAGCAGCTCCACTTATGGCTACACCTTC. This translates into CASSSTYGYTF. The gene calls are TRBV12-3 or TRBV12-4 and TRBJ1-2; D is unclear. CDR3 length: 11 residues. The V end lost 6 bases, the J end lost 5 bases, and 7 bases lay between the germline ends.

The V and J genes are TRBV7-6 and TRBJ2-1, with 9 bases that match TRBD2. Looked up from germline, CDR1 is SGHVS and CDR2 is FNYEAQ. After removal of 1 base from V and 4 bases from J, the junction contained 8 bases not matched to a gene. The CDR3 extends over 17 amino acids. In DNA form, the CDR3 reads TGTGCCAGCAGCTTAGTGGCTAGCGGGACGACTTACAATGAGCAGTTCTTC. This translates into CASSLVASGTTYNEQFF.

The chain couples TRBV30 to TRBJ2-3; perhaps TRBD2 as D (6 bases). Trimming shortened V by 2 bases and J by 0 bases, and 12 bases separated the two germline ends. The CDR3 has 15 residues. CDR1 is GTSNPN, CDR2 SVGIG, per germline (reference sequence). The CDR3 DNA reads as TGTGCCTGGAGTAGGCGGGACCTCAGCACAGATACGCAGTATTTT. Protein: CAWSRRDLSTDTQYF. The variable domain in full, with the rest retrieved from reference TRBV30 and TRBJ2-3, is SQTIHQWPATLVQPVGSPLSLECTVEGTSNPNLYWYRQAAGRGLQLLFYSVGIGQISSEVPQNLSASRPQDRQFILSSKKLLLSDSGFYLCAWSRRDLSTDTQYFGPGTRLTVL.

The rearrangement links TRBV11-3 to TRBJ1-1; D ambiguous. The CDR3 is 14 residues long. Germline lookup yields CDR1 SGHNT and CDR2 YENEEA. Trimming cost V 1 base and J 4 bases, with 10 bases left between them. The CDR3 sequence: CASSLGPPGTEAFF. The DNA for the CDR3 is TGTGCCAGCAGCTTAGGGCCGCCAGGCACTGAAGCTTTCTTT.

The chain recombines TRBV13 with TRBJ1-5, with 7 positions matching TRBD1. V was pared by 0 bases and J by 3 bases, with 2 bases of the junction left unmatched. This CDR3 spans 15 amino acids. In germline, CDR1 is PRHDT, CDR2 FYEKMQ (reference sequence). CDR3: CASSLGTGFNQPQHF. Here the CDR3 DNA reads TGTGCCAGCAGCTTAGGGACAGGGTTCAATCAGCCCCAGCATTTT.

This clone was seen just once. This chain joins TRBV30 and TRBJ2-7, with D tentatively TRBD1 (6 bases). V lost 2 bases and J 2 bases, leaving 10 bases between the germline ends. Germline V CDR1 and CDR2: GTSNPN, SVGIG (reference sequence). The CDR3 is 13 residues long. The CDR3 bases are TGTGCCTGGAGTAAGGCAGGGGCCTACGAGCAGTACTTC. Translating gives CAWSKAGAYEQYF.

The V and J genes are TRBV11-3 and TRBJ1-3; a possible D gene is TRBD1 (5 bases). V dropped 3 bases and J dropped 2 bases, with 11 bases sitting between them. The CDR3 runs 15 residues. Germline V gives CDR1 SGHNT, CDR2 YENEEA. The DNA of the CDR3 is TGTGCCAGCAGCTTCCCCGCAGGGACTGGAAACACCATATATTTT. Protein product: CASSFPAGTGNTIYF.

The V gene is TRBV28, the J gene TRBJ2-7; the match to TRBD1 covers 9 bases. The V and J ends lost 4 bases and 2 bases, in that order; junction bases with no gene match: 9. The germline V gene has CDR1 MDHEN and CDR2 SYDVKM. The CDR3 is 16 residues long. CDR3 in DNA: TGTGCCAGCAGTTCTCCGGGACAGGGCCCTACCTACGAGCAGTACTTC. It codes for CASSSPGQGPTYEQYF.

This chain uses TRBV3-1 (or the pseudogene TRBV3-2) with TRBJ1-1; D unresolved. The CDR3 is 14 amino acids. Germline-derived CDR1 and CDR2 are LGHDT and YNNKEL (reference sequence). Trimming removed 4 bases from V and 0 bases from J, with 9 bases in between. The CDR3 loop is CASSLAEMNTEAFF. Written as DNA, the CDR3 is TGTGCCAGCAGCCTGGCAGAAATGAACACTGAAGCTTTCTTT.

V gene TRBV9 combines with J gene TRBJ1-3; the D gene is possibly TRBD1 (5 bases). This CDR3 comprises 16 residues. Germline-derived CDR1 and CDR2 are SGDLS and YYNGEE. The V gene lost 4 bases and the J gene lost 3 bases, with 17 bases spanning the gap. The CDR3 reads CASSPSGGSLGNTIYF. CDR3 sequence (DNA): TGTGCCAGCAGCCCTTCGGGGGGATCTCTTGGAAACACCATATATTTT.

CDR3 nucleotide sequence: TGCGCCAGCAGCCTACTAGCGGGAGGGATCTCCTACAATGAGCAGTTCTTC. Residues: CASSLLAGGISYNEQFF. The chain combines TRBV4-1 with TRBJ2-1, with TRBD2 identical over 13 bases. The CDR3 consists of 17 residues. Trimming took 4 bases from V and 0 from J; bases not matched to a gene: 3. The germline V gene encodes CDR1 MGHRA and CDR2 YSYEKL.

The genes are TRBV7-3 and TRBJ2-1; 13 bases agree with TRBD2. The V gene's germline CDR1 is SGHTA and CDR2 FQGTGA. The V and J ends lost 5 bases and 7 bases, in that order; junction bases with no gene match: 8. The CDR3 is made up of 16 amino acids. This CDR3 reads CASSPTGTSGVNEQFF. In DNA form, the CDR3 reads TGTGCCAGCAGCCCGACCGGGACTAGCGGGGTTAATGAGCAGTTCTTC.

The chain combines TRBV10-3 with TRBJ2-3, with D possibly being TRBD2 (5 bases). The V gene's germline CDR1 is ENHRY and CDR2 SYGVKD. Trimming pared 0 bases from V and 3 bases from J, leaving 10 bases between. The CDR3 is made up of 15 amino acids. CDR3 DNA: TGTGCCATCAGTGAGTCGACCGGGAAAACAGATACGCAGTATTTT. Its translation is CAISESTGKTDTQYF.

DNA for the CDR3: TGTGCCATCCCCGGAACAGGGGGCACTGAAGCTTTCTTT. Amino acid sequence: CAIPGTGGTEAFF. V is TRBV11-2 and J is TRBJ1-1, with 8 nucleotides matching TRBD1. The CDR3 is 13 amino acids. V lost 10 bases to trimming and J lost 4 bases; unmatched junction nucleotides: 8. In germline, CDR1 is SGHAT, CDR2 FQNNGV.